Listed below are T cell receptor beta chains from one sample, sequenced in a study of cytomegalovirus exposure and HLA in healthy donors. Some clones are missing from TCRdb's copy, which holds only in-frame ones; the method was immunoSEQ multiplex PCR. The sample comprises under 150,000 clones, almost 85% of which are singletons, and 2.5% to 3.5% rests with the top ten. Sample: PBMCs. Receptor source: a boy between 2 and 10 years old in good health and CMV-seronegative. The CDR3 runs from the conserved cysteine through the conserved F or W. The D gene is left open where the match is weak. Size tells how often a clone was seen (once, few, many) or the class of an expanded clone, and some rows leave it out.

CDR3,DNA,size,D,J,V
CASSLGGKGGGYTF,TGTGCCAGCAGCTTAGGCGGAAAGGGGGGGGGCTACACCTTC,.,.,TRBJ1-2,TRBV13
CASSWGGGSQETQYF,TGCGCCAGCAGCTGGGGGGGCGGCTCACAAGAGACCCAGTACTTC,.,.,TRBJ2-5,TRBV5-1
CASSVRGTSTDTQYF,TGTGCCAGCAGCGTACGGGGGACCAGCACAGATACGCAGTATTTT,.,.,TRBJ2-3,TRBV9
CASNVGRQLPNYGYTF,TGTGCCAGCAACGTCGGGAGGCAATTACCGAACTATGGCTACACCTTC,few,.,TRBJ1-2,TRBV6-6
CASAGGAELYNEQFF,TGTGCCAGCGCTGGGGGGGCAGAACTTTACAATGAGCAGTTCTTC,few,.,TRBJ2-1,TRBV27
CASSVSGTDTQYF,TGTGCCAGCAGTGTTAGCGGGACAGATACGCAGTATTTT,.,TRBD2,TRBJ2-3,TRBV6-4
CASSQEEGGAGEQYF,TGTGCCAGCAGCCAAGAGGAAGGGGGGGCGGGCGAGCAGTACTTC,.,.,TRBJ2-7,TRBV4-2
CASSPTTGWGTGELFF,TGTGCCAGCAGCCCCACGACAGGGTGGGGCACCGGGGAGCTGTTTTTT,once,TRBD1,TRBJ2-2,TRBV7-6
CAISGAVPSTDTQYF,TGTGCCATCAGTGGAGCGGTTCCTAGCACAGATACGCAGTATTTT,.,.,TRBJ2-3,TRBV10-3
CASNLQGAAQHF,TGTGCCAGCAACCTACAGGGCGCGGCCCAGCATTTT,.,.,TRBJ1-5,TRBV2
CASSLGTSGYNEQFF,TGTGCCAGCAGTTTAGGGACTAGCGGTTACAATGAGCAGTTCTTC,.,TRBD2,TRBJ2-1,TRBV27
CASSSSGISNQPQHF,TGTGCCAGCAGCTCTAGCGGGATTAGCAATCAGCCCCAGCATTTT,.,.,TRBJ1-5,TRBV6-6
CASSFGLAGIYNEQFF,TGCGCCAGCAGCTTTGGACTAGCGGGGATCTACAATGAGCAGTTCTTC,.,TRBD2,TRBJ2-1,TRBV5-1
CASSYGGIDRGEQFF,TGTGCCAGCAGCTACGGGGGGATAGATAGGGGTGAGCAGTTCTTC,.,TRBD2,TRBJ2-1,TRBV7-9
CASSNLRVQNTEAFF,TGTGCCAGCAGCAATCTACGGGTACAGAACACTGAAGCTTTCTTT,.,.,TRBJ1-1,TRBV6-5
CASSLWAGTPYNEQFF,TGCGCCAGCAGCTTGTGGGCGGGAACTCCCTACAATGAGCAGTTCTTC,.,.,TRBJ2-1,TRBV5-1
CASSLFMNTEAFF,TGTGCCAGCAGCTTGTTCATGAACACTGAAGCTTTCTTT,few,.,TRBJ1-1,TRBV5-6
CSVEEHSLFRANVLTF,TGCAGCGTTGAAGAGCACAGTTTGTTTAGGGCCAACGTCCTGACTTTC,.,.,TRBJ2-6,TRBV29-1
CASSFLAGADTGELFF,TGTGCCAGCAGTTTCCTAGCGGGGGCCGACACCGGGGAGCTGTTTTTT,.,TRBD2,TRBJ2-2,TRBV2
CASSPYHDSFSGNTIYF,TGTGCCAGCAGCCCTTATCACGACAGTTTCTCTGGAAACACCATATATTTT,.,.,TRBJ1-3,TRBV9
CASSLHRGGARNIQYF,TGTGCCAGTAGTCTCCACCGGGGGGGGGCGCGGAACATTCAGTACTTC,few,TRBD2,TRBJ2-4,TRBV19
CASSLGLAAYQKYF,TGTGCCAGCAGCTTGGGACTAGCGGCCTACCAAAAGTACTTC,.,TRBD2,TRBJ2-5,TRBV11-2
CAWSGGSGGYNEQFF,TGTGCCTGGAGTGGTGGAAGCGGGGGATACAATGAGCAGTTCTTC,.,TRBD2,TRBJ2-1,TRBV30
CASIGLGGVRDWSTDTQYF,TGTGCCAGCATTGGACTGGGGGGTGTAAGGGACTGGAGCACAGATACGCAGTATTTT,.,.,TRBJ2-3,TRBV7-9